A selection of T cell receptor beta chains follows, all from one sample in a study of cytomegalovirus exposure and HLA in healthy donors. Measured with immunoSEQ multiplex PCR; TCRdb has only the in-frame clones, and not every one. This table holds 70,000 to 95,000 clones, around 76% found once. Material for sequencing was PBMCs. These receptors were obtained from a man younger than 45 in good health and CMV-seropositive. Each CDR3 is given with its conserved first and last residue. The order of the fields is D gene, J gene, clone size, V gene, CDR3 protein, CDR3 DNA. The D gene is left open where the match is weak. Rows give clone size only sometimes, using once, few, many, or a class for an expanded clone.

D: .; J: TRBJ1-1; size: .; V: TRBV6-1; CDR3: CASSEARRINTEAFF; DNA: TGTGCCAGCAGTGAAGCGCGGCGGATTAACACTGAAGCTTTCTTT
D: TRBD1; J: TRBJ2-5; size: .; V: TRBV5-1; CDR3: CASSLGTGTNQETQYF; DNA: TGCGCCAGCAGCTTGGGGACAGGGACCAACCAAGAGACCCAGTACTTC
D: .; J: TRBJ2-7; size: once; V: TRBV7-3; CDR3: CASSLNHGVSYEQYF; DNA: TGTGCCAGCAGCTTAAATCACGGGGTTTCCTACGAGCAGTACTTC
D: TRBD1; J: TRBJ1-4; size: .; V: TRBV7-9; CDR3: CASSRQGQTNEKLFF; DNA: TGTGCCAGCAGCAGGCAGGGACAGACAAATGAAAAACTGTTTTTT
D: .; J: TRBJ2-7; size: .; V: TRBV5-1; CDR3: CASSLYGGEYEQYF; DNA: TGCGCCAGCAGCTTGTATGGGGGCGAGTACGAGCAGTACTTC
D: .; J: TRBJ2-3; size: once; V: TRBV5-4; CDR3: CASQGDTDTQYF; DNA: TGTGCCAGCCAAGGAGACACAGATACGCAGTATTTT
D: .; J: TRBJ1-2; size: .; V: TRBV28; CDR3: CASRSTGNSGGYTF; DNA: TGTGCCAGCAGAAGTACAGGGAATTCCGGGGGCTACACCTTC
D: TRBD2; J: TRBJ2-7; size: .; V: TRBV28; CDR3: CASSFSLAGLSYEQYF; DNA: TGTGCCAGCAGTTTTAGCCTAGCGGGGCTCTCCTACGAGCAGTACTTC
D: .; J: TRBJ1-2; size: .; V: TRBV4-1; CDR3: CASSQIEGGYGYTF; DNA: TGCGCCAGCAGCCAAATTGAGGGAGGCTATGGCTACACCTTC
D: TRBD2; J: TRBJ2-7; size: .; V: TRBV6-1; CDR3: CASGRTSGYEQYF; DNA: TGTGCCAGCGGCCGGACTAGCGGGTACGAGCAGTACTTC
D: .; J: TRBJ1-2; size: .; V: TRBV6-5; CDR3: CASSPDGNYGYTF; DNA: TGTGCCAGCAGCCCTGACGGGAATTATGGCTACACCTTC
D: .; J: TRBJ2-1; size: .; V: TRBV5-5; CDR3: CASSLGWDIEQFF; DNA: TGTGCCAGCAGCTTGGGCTGGGACATTGAGCAGTTCTTC
D: TRBD1; J: TRBJ1-2; size: .; V: TRBV6-1; CDR3: CASSMQGAQGYTF; DNA: TGTGCCAGCAGTATGCAGGGGGCGCAGGGCTACACCTTC
D: TRBD1; J: TRBJ2-1; size: once; V: TRBV4-1; CDR3: CASSQGRGRSYNEQFF; DNA: TGCGCCAGCAGCCAAGGCAGGGGGAGATCCTACAATGAGCAGTTCTTC
D: .; J: TRBJ1-6; size: .; V: TRBV30; CDR3: CAWSITYNSPLHF; DNA: TGTGCCTGGTCTATCACCTATAATTCACCCCTCCACTTT
D: TRBD1; J: TRBJ2-2; size: .; V: TRBV30; CDR3: CAWKSRDRGTGELFF; DNA: TGTGCCTGGAAGAGCCGGGACAGGGGAACCGGGGAGCTGTTTTTT
D: TRBD1; J: TRBJ2-2; size: .; V: TRBV27; CDR3: CASSYRGLGSTGELFF; DNA: TGTGCCAGCAGTTATAGGGGGCTTGGGAGCACCGGGGAGCTGTTTTTT
D: TRBD2; J: TRBJ2-1; size: .; V: TRBV6-1; CDR3: CASSEVMGRGGAYNEQFF; DNA: TGTGCCAGCAGTGAAGTGATGGGGCGGGGGGGGGCCTACAATGAGCAGTTCTTC
D: TRBD1; J: TRBJ2-2; size: .; V: TRBV7-6; CDR3: CASSSPRTGAWNTGELFF; DNA: TGTGCCAGCAGCTCACCACGGACAGGAGCTTGGAACACCGGGGAGCTGTTTTTT
D: TRBD1; J: TRBJ1-1; size: few; V: TRBV7-6; CDR3: CASSFQGVSTEAFF; DNA: TGTGCCAGCAGCTTTCAGGGGGTGAGCACTGAAGCTTTCTTT
D: TRBD1; J: TRBJ2-7; size: .; V: TRBV19; CDR3: CASSIMGTGSYEQYF; DNA: TGTGCCAGTAGTATAATGGGGACAGGGTCCTACGAGCAGTACTTC
D: .; J: TRBJ1-1; size: .; V: TRBV11-2; CDR3: CASSLGAGGLEAFF; DNA: TGTGCCAGCAGCTTAGGCGCTGGGGGACTTGAAGCTTTCTTT
D: .; J: TRBJ2-1; size: .; V: TRBV4-1; CDR3: CASSQDPILSSYNEQFF; DNA: TGCGCCAGCAGCCAAGATCCTATTCTGAGCTCCTACAATGAGCAGTTCTTC
D: TRBD2; J: TRBJ2-5; size: .; V: TRBV5-6; CDR3: CASSGPGLQYF; DNA: TGTGCCAGCAGCGGACCGGGACTACAGTACTTC
D: .; J: TRBJ2-3; size: .; V: TRBV5-5; CDR3: CASSLRSDTQYF; DNA: TGTGCCAGCAGCTTGCGTTCAGATACGCAGTATTTT
D: .; J: TRBJ1-1; size: .; V: TRBV19; CDR3: CASAQRSNTEAFF; DNA: TGTGCCAGCGCACAGCGGTCGAACACTGAAGCTTTCTTT
D: TRBD1; J: TRBJ2-2; size: .; V: TRBV5-1; CDR3: CASSFRQGPNTGELFF; DNA: TGCGCCAGCAGCTTTAGACAGGGGCCAAACACCGGGGAGCTGTTTTTT
D: TRBD1; J: TRBJ1-2; size: .; V: TRBV19; CDR3: CASRSRGHALGGDYGYTF; DNA: TGTGCCAGTAGATCGAGGGGGCATGCGTTGGGCGGAGACTATGGCTACACCTTC
D: .; J: TRBJ2-1; size: many; V: TRBV19; CDR3: CASSNPLGVQALFF; DNA: TGTGCCAGTAGTAATCCCTTGGGTGTCCAGGCGTTGTTCTTC
D: .; J: TRBJ2-5; size: .; V: TRBV4-1; CDR3: CASSQGIGGQETQYF; DNA: TGCGCCAGCAGCCAAGGAATCGGGGGACAAGAGACCCAGTACTTC
D: TRBD1; J: TRBJ2-1; size: .; V: TRBV5-1; CDR3: CASSLADREYEQFF; DNA: TGCGCCAGCAGCTTGGCGGACAGGGAATATGAGCAGTTCTTC
D: TRBD2; J: TRBJ2-2; size: once; V: TRBV7-3; CDR3: CASRSTSGYGGELFF; DNA: TGTGCCAGCAGATCGACTAGCGGGTATGGCGGGGAGCTGTTTTTT
D: .; J: TRBJ1-1; size: .; V: TRBV9; CDR3: CASSGLGSSNVETEAFF; DNA: TGTGCCAGCAGCGGCCTAGGGAGTAGTAACGTTGAGACTGAAGCTTTCTTT
D: TRBD1; J: TRBJ2-3; size: .; V: TRBV7-2; CDR3: CASSFRDRGRDTQYF; DNA: TGTGCCAGCAGCTTCCGGGACAGGGGGCGCGATACGCAGTATTTT
D: .; J: TRBJ1-5; size: .; V: TRBV30; CDR3: CAWSPHIGSNQPQHF; DNA: TGTGCCTGGAGTCCCCATATCGGGAGCAATCAGCCCCAGCATTTT
D: TRBD1; J: TRBJ2-1; size: .; V: TRBV14; CDR3: CASSHPWGTGGKNEQFF; DNA: TGTGCCAGCAGCCACCCCTGGGGGACAGGGGGTAAGAATGAGCAGTTCTTC
D: .; J: TRBJ1-4; size: .; V: TRBV2; CDR3: CASSEQGLTNEKLFF; DNA: TGTGCCAGCAGTGAACAGGGACTCACTAATGAAAAACTGTTTTTT
D: TRBD2; J: TRBJ2-7; size: .; V: TRBV5-6; CDR3: CASSLAGTTYEQYF; DNA: TGTGCCAGCAGCTTGGCAGGGACTACCTACGAGCAGTACTTC
D: TRBD1; J: TRBJ1-2; size: .; V: TRBV6-5; CDR3: CASRRQGASYGYTF; DNA: TGTGCCAGCAGACGACAGGGGGCAAGTTATGGCTACACCTTC
D: .; J: TRBJ1-6; size: .; V: TRBV7-6; CDR3: CASSLGHHGSPLHF; DNA: TGTGCCAGCAGCTTAGGACACCACGGATCACCCCTCCACTTT
D: TRBD1; J: TRBJ1-4; size: .; V: TRBV19; CDR3: CASSIRAGGRGATNEKLFF; DNA: TGTGCCAGTAGTATACGGGCAGGGGGCCGGGGGGCAACTAATGAAAAACTGTTTTTT
D: .; J: TRBJ2-2; size: .; V: TRBV7-8; CDR3: CASSLASGFNTGELFF; DNA: TGTGCCAGCAGCTTAGCCAGCGGCTTTAACACCGGGGAGCTGTTTTTT
D: .; J: TRBJ2-7; size: .; V: TRBV27; CDR3: CASSATVALGYEQYF; DNA: TGTGCCAGCAGTGCCACAGTGGCGTTGGGCTACGAGCAGTACTTC